This entry concerns a single TCR beta chain. Its antigen is undetermined. The sample comes from a study of shared clonotypes between healthy human individuals. Turning to the study itself: CD4 naive cells filled three plates per donor, CD4 memory three, CD8 naive two and CD8 memory one. The study, taken as a whole, reports: Shared clonotypes across all four donors exceeded non-shared ones in generation probability.

The study separated CD4+ cells into CD45RA+ naive and CD45RA-negative memory subsets. Clones were read by immunoSEQ multiplex PCR, and TCRdb kept only the in-frame ones, dropping some. This table holds roughly 1.4 million clones, approximately 98.5% found once. The CDR3 extends over 15 amino acids. Germline trimming cut 3 bases from V and 10 bases from J; bases unmatched to any gene: 7. The germline gives CDR1 MDHEN, CDR2 SYDVKM. The gene calls are TRBV28 and TRBJ2-1; TRBD2 aligns across 12 bases. Source material: naive CD4+ T cells sorted from blood. As for subset: CD45RA+ positively selected. This TCR was recovered from a man aged 30-40 years in good health. CDR3 DNA: TGTGCCAGCAGTTTCCTAGCGGGAGGGCCAGGGGAGCAGTTCTTC. The encoded protein is CASSFLAGGPGEQFF.